This entry concerns a single TCR beta chain. Its antigen remains unidentified. This entry belongs to a study of type 1 regulatory T cells. Across the whole study: This in vitro CD4 product, T-allo10, is enriched for Tr1 cells and alloantigen-specific.

V dropped 5 bases and J dropped 7; count of bases not matched to a gene: 11. This CDR3 comprises 15 residues. CDR1 is SGHTA and CDR2 is FQGNSA in the germline V gene. Study observations and caveats: Tr1 cells had a more restricted TCR repertoire than non-Tr1 cells.

TCRdb fed the reads into MiXCR, producing one record per CDR3 protein. This sample has under 85,000 distinct CDR3 sequences, with more than 45% found just once. This rearrangement joins TRBV7-2 to TRBJ1-5; 7 nucleotides line up with TRBD1. This TCR was recovered from a human donor in good health. Sequenced input: cultured non-Tr1 T cells, either the whole culture or a sorted T cell fraction (not recorded which). CDR3 DNA: TGTGCCAGCAGCCCGTGGGACAGTTCAGGGCAGCCCCAGCATTTT. It encodes CASSPWDSSGQPQHF.